This T cell receptor (beta chain) was captured in a study of blood T cells in healthy people across ages. Background on the study: Through template switching, about one barcoded beta molecule was captured per two T cells, as measured in model experiments. Whole-study results and caveats: Donors of long life had a larger count of naive CD4+ cells and greater diversity than aged donors.

It was with a sample-barcoded 5' primer and a J-beta primer mix that a second PCR of about 6 to 11 cycles was run. TCRdb passed the 5' RACE reads through MiXCR, listing each CDR3 protein once. The table lists hundreds of thousands of distinct CDR3 sequences, roughly 53% of them singletons. Drawing of peripheral blood yielded 8.5 to 10 milliliters from each donor. Of note for this clonotype: The target antigen is unknown.

V gave up 7 bases and J gave up 8 bases, with 11 bases separating them. CDR3 length: 10 residues. Germline CDR1 reads SQVTM; CDR2 reads ANQGSEA. The TCR was taken from a man in his 60s in good health. The material sequenced was blood. The rearrangement links TRBV29-1 to TRBJ1-2; D is unresolved. The CDR3 sequence is CSASNGGYTF. CDR3 in DNA: TGCAGCGCATCAAACGGGGGCTACACCTTC.